Detailed here is one T cell receptor beta chain. CDR1 is MNHEY, CDR2 SVGEGT, per germline. The CDR3 has 14 amino acids. Trimming cost V 0 bases and J 7 bases, with 13 bases left between them. The data were produced by immunoSEQ multiplex PCR, yet TCRdb's version contains in-frame clones alone and is incomplete. The sample yields 100,000 to 150,000 clones, approximately 85% seen once. These data belong to a study of T cell responses to AZD1222 COVID-19 vaccine. The sequence derives from an adult in good health. The chain joins TRBV6-2 or TRBV6-3 to TRBJ2-7; D is possibly TRBD1 (6 bases). The source material was peripheral blood, sampled on day 0 of AZD1222 vaccination. As DNA, the CDR3 is TGTGCCAGCAGTTACTCGACAGGTGGCACAGAGCAGTACTTC. Protein: CASSYSTGGTEQYF.